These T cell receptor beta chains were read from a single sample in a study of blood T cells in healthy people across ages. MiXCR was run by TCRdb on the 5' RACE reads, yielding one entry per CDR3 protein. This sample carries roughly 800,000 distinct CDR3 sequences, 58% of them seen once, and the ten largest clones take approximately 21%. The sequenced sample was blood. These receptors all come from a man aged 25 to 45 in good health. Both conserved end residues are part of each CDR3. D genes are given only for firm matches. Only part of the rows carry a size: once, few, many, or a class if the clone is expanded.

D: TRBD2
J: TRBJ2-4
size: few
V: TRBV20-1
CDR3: CSATWLAGPAKNIQYF
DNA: TGCAGTGCTACGTGGCTAGCGGGGCCAGCCAAAAACATTCAGTACTTC

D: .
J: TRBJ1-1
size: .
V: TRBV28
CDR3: CASSLSHLTEAFF
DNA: TGTGCCAGCAGTCTCTCGCACCTCACTGAAGCTTTCTTT

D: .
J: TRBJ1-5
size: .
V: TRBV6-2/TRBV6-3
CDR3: CTSSGSDSQPQHF
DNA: TGTACCAGCAGTGGGAGCGACAGCCAGCCCCAGCATTTT

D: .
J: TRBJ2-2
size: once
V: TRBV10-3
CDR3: CATQGLSNTGELFF
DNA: TGTGCCACGCAGGGGCTATCGAACACCGGGGAGCTGTTTTTT

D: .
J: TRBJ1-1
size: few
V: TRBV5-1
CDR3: CASSGERNTEAFF
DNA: TGCGCCAGCAGCGGGGAACGGAACACTGAAGCTTTCTTT

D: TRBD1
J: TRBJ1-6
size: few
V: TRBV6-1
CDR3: CASSDGQGTSPLHF
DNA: TGTGCCAGCAGCGACGGACAGGGGACCTCACCCCTCCACTTT

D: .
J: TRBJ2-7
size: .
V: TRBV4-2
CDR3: CASSQKRDSDDEQYF
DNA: TGTGCCAGCAGCCAAAAGAGGGACTCGGACGACGAGCAGTACTTC

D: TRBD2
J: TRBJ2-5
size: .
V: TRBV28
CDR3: CASSLSTAGGRETQYF
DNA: TGTGCCAGCAGTTTATCCACCGCTGGCGGGAGGGAGACCCAGTACTTC

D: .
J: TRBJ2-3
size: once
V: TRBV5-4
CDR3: CASSLGGPPGDTQYF
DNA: TGTGCCAGCAGCTTGGGGGGGCCACCGGGAGATACGCAGTATTTT

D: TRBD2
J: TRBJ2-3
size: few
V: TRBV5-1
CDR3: CASRRAAGGLDTQYF
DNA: TGCGCCAGCAGGAGAGCCGCGGGGGGGTTAGATACGCAGTATTTT

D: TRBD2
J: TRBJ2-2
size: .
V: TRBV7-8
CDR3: CASSLWGGVISGELFF
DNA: TGTGCCAGCAGCTTGTGGGGGGGAGTTATATCCGGGGAGCTGTTTTTT

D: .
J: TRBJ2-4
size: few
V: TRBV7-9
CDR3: CASSRGTLKNIQYF
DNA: TGTGCCAGCAGCCGCGGGACACTCAAAAACATTCAGTACTTC

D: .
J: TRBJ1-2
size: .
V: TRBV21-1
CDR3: CATPQGAVTSDGYTF
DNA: TGTGCCACCCCACAGGGAGCGGTTACAAGCGATGGCTACACCTTC

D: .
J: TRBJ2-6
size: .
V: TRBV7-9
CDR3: CASSLLSSSGANVLTF
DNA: TGTGCCAGCAGCTTACTTAGTAGCTCTGGGGCCAACGTCCTGACTTTC

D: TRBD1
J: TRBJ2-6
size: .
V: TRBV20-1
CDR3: CSASRHRGSLSGANVLSF
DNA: TGCAGTGCTAGTCGCCACAGGGGCTCCCTGTCTGGGGCCAACGTCCTGTCTTTC

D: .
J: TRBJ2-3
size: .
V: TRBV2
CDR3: CASSDQGAPSKLSTDTQYF
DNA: TGTGCCAGCAGTGATCAGGGAGCACCCTCGAAATTGAGCACAGATACGCAGTATTTT

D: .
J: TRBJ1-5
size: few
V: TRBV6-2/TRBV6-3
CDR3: CASSYLVFNQPQHF
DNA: TGTGCCAGCAGTTACCTGGTTTTCAATCAGCCCCAGCATTTT

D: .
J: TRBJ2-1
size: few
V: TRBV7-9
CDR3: CASSLGGTDGFF
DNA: TGTGCCAGCAGCTTAGGGGGAACCGATGGGTTCTTC

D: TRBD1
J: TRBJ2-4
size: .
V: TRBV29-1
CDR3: CSVGQGTRIQYF
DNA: TGCAGCGTTGGACAGGGGACACGGATTCAGTACTTC

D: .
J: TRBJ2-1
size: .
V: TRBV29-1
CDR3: CSVVGGRETQFF
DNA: TGCAGCGTTGTGGGCGGGCGAGAGACCCAGTTCTTC

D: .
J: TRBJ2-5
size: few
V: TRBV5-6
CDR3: CASSLGPWGEETQYF
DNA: TGTGCCAGCAGCTTGGGACCGTGGGGGGAAGAGACCCAGTACTTC

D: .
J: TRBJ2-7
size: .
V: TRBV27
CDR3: CASSPSPHPSYEQYF
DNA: TGTGCCAGCAGTCCCTCTCCACACCCGTCCTACGAGCAGTACTTC

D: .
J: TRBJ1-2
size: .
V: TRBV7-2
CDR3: CASSLEAVPNYGYTF
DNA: TGTGCCAGCAGCTTAGAGGCCGTCCCTAACTATGGCTACACCTTC

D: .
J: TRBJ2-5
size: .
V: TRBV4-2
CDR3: CASSHLRDSQETQYF
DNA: TGTGCCAGCAGCCACCTCCGGGACTCACAAGAGACCCAGTACTTC

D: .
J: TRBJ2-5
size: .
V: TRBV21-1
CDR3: CASSRLAGGPRVETQYF
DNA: TGTGCCAGCAGCCGACTAGCGGGAGGGCCCCGGGTGGAGACCCAGTACTTC

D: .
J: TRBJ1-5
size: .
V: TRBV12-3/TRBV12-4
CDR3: CASSLYGDQPQHF
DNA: TGTGCCAGCAGTTTATATGGGGATCAGCCCCAGCATTTT

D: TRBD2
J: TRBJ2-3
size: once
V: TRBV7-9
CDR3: CASSAGTSGGETQYF
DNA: TGTGCCAGCAGCGCTGGGACTAGCGGGGGGGAGACGCAGTATTTT

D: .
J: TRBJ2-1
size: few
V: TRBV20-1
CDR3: CSARKLALYNEQFF
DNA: TGCAGTGCTAGGAAGCTAGCCCTCTACAATGAGCAGTTCTTC

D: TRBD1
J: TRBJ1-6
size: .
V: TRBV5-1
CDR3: CASSFGQDTSPLHF
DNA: TGCGCCAGCAGCTTCGGACAGGATACCTCACCCCTCCACTTT

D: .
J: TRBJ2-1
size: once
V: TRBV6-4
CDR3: CASSSTPGYRQFF
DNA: TGTGCCAGCTCATCAACCCCGGGATACCGGCAGTTCTTC

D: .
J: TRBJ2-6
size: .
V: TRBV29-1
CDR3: CSVAVSGANVLTF
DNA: TGCAGCGTTGCTGTCTCTGGGGCCAACGTCCTGACTTTC

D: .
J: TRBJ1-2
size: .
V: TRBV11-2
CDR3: CASSGSGGYTF
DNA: TGTGCCAGCAGCGGAAGTGGTGGCTACACCTTC

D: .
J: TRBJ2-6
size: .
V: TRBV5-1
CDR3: CASSLGPVTGNGANVLTF
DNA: TGCGCCAGCAGCTTGGGTCCCGTTACAGGGAACGGGGCCAACGTCCTGACTTTC

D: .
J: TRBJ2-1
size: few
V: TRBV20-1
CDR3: CSARERGYNEQFF
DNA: TGCAGTGCTAGAGAACGAGGGTATAATGAGCAGTTCTTC

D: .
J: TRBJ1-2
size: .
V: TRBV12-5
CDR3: CASGNTLGEFRYGYTF
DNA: TGTGCTAGTGGCAATACCCTCGGGGAGTTCCGATATGGCTACACCTTC

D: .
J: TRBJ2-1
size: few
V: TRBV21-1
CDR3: CASPRGTRVFNEQFF
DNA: TGTGCCAGCCCCCGGGGGACTAGAGTTTTCAATGAGCAGTTCTTC

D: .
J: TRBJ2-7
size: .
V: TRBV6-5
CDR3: CASSPKTGTEFGEQYF
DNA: TGTGCCAGCAGCCCCAAGACAGGAACGGAATTCGGCGAGCAGTACTTC

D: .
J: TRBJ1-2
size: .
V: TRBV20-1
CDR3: CSAMRGNGYTF
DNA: TGCAGTGCTATGAGGGGGAATGGCTACACCTTC

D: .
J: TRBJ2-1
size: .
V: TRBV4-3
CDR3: CASSQEVPRGSTRSYNEQFF
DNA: TGCGCCAGCAGCCAAGAGGTGCCGCGAGGGAGTACAAGGTCCTACAATGAGCAGTTCTTC

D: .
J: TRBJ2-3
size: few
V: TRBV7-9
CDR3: CASSLAGSDTQYF
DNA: TGTGCCAGCAGCTTAGCGGGCTCAGATACGCAGTATTTT

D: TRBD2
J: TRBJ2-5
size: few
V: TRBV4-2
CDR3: CASSHGLGVGETQYF
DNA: TGTGCCAGCAGCCACGGACTAGGCGTCGGGGAGACCCAGTACTTC

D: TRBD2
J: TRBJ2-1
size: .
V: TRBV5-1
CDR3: CASSLPSGGANEQFF
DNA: TGCGCCAGCAGCTTGCCTAGCGGGGGAGCGAATGAGCAGTTCTTC

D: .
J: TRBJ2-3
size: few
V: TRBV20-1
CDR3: CSASDGIDTQYF
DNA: TGCAGTGCTTCGGACGGGATCGATACGCAGTATTTT